This TCR beta chain originates from a study of blood T cell repertoires in COVID-19. On the study more broadly: Samples of COVID-19 (acute and convalescent) were obtained from the United States, Italy and Spain.

Trimming took 7 bases from V and 6 from J, leaving 11 bases between them. From germline, CDR1 is DFQATT and CDR2 SNEGSKA (reference sequence). CDR3 length equals 11 residues. Profiled with immunoSEQ multiplex PCR; TCRdb holds only in-frame clones, not every one. The sample has tens of thousands of clones, 88% seen once; the top ten hold 3.5%. The chain couples TRBV20-1 to TRBJ2-3; D is uncertain. The source is a man between 45 and 60 years old with active COVID-19. The sequencing sample was made of peripheral blood. The CDR3 bases are TGCAGTGGAGGTCGCAAGGATACGCAGTATTTT. It is translated as CSGGRKDTQYF.